These T cell receptor beta chains were read from a single sample in a study of OX40 agonist ivuxolimab in advanced cancers. The data were produced by immunoSEQ multiplex PCR, yet TCRdb's version contains in-frame clones alone and is incomplete. The data contain about 85,000 clones, 80% to 90% of them singletons. Here the sequenced sample was CD4+ or CD8+ T cells sorted from blood, taken in a trial of the OX40 agonist ivuxolimab. These receptor sequences come from an adult with an advanced solid tumor such as melanoma, head and neck, liver or kidney cancer. Each CDR3 is given with its conserved first and last residue. Each record gives: D gene, V gene, J gene, clone size, CDR3 length, CDR3 DNA, CDR3 protein. A D gene is named only where the DNA matches it firmly. Size is omitted from some rows. Given values are once, few, many or a class for expanded clones.

>TRBD1|TRBV7-9|TRBJ1-2|NA|15
TGTGCCAGCAGCCCCCGAGGGGGCCGGGGCTATGGCTACACCTTC
CASSPRGGRGYGYTF
>NA|TRBV5-4|TRBJ2-3|NA|15
TGTGCCAGCAGCTTACGACGCCAGGGGACAGATACGCAGTATTTT
CASSLRRQGTDTQYF
>NA|TRBV19|TRBJ2-7|once|14
TGTGCCAGTAGTACGAGGGACACAACCTACGAGCAGTACTTC
CASSTRDTTYEQYF
>NA|TRBV28|TRBJ2-5|NA|16
TGTGCCAGCAGGTCCCCCGGGTGGGGGGGGCCAGAGACCCAGTACTTC
CASRSPGWGGPETQYF
>NA|TRBV7-9|TRBJ1-4|NA|14
TGTGCCAGCAGCCCCGGACAGCATAATGAAAAACTGTTTTTT
CASSPGQHNEKLFF
>TRBD1|TRBV27|TRBJ2-1|NA|18
TGTGCCAGCAGTCCCGGGACAGGGGGAGAAATGTTGTACAATGAGCAGTTCTTC
CASSPGTGGEMLYNEQFF
>NA|TRBV10-3|TRBJ2-7|NA|12
TGTGCCATCAGTCAAGAGGGATACGCGCAGTACTTC
CAISQEGYAQYF
>NA|TRBV7-2|TRBJ1-5|NA|15
TGTGCCAGCAGCTTAAGTCACAGCCTTTTAGGAGCCCAGCATTTT
CASSLSHSLLGAQHF
>TRBD2|TRBV7-2|TRBJ2-7|NA|18
TGTGCCAGCAGCCCTTGGGGATCCGGGACTAGCGGTTACTACGAGCAGTACTTC
CASSPWGSGTSGYYEQYF
>NA|TRBV18|TRBJ1-2|many|13
TGTGCCAGCTCACCACAAACTAACTATGGCTACACCTTC
CASSPQTNYGYTF
>NA|TRBV6-5|TRBJ1-6|once|13
TGTGCCAGCAGTTACGGAGGAACTTCACCCCTCCACTTT
CASSYGGTSPLHF
>TRBD1|TRBV6-1|TRBJ1-5|NA|13
TGTGCCAGCAGTCCGGACAGGAATCAGCCCCAGCATTTT
CASSPDRNQPQHF
>NA|TRBV4-1|TRBJ2-5|NA|13
TGCGCCAGCAGCCGGGCCCCTATTGAGACCCAGTACTTC
CASSRAPIETQYF
>NA|TRBV27|TRBJ1-1|NA|17
TGTGCCAGCAGTATTAAAGCAGGGGTGCTTGCGAACACTGAAGCTTTCTTT
CASSIKAGVLANTEAFF
>TRBD2|TRBV4-3|TRBJ2-2|NA|17
TGCGCCAGCAGCCAAGATCGGGGGGGCGCGAACACCGGGGAGCTGTTTTTT
CASSQDRGGANTGELFF
>NA|TRBV4-1|TRBJ2-2|NA|15
TGCGCCAGCAGCCGAGGGGACCCGAACACCGGGGAGCTGTTTTTT
CASSRGDPNTGELFF
>NA|TRBV7-9|TRBJ2-5|NA|18
TGTGCCAGCAGCTTAAATGCGTTCCGGGGTGCAAGCCAAGAGACCCAGTACTTC
CASSLNAFRGASQETQYF
>NA|TRBV9|TRBJ2-1|few|15
TGTGCCAGCAGCGTAGAGGGGAACCACAACAATGAGCAGTTCTTC
CASSVEGNHNNEQFF
>NA|TRBV30|TRBJ1-6|NA|16
TGTGCCTGGAGGCCAAACGGTCTTATCTGGAATTCACCCCTCCACTTT
CAWRPNGLIWNSPLHF
>NA|TRBV20-1|TRBJ2-7|NA|11
TGCAGTGCTAGTCGGTCCTACGAGCAGTACTTC
CSASRSYEQYF
>TRBD1|TRBV5-6|TRBJ1-5|NA|14
TGTGCCAGCAACCGCAGGGGGCGCTTTCAGCCCCAGCATTTT
CASNRRGRFQPQHF
>NA|TRBV7-3|TRBJ2-3|NA|14
TGTGCCAGCAGCGTGGGACGAAACACAGATACGCAGTATTTT
CASSVGRNTDTQYF
>NA|TRBV30|TRBJ1-5|NA|14
TGTGCCTGGAGTAATTCGTTGGGCAATCAGCCCCAGCATTTT
CAWSNSLGNQPQHF
>TRBD1|TRBV5-1|TRBJ2-7|NA|14
TGCGCCAGCAGCTTGGTAGGGGGCAACGGCGAGCAGTACTTC
CASSLVGGNGEQYF
>NA|TRBV7-3|TRBJ1-6|NA|13
TGTGCCAGCAGCTTCAGTGAGAATTCACCCCTCCACTTT
CASSFSENSPLHF
>NA|TRBV5-1|TRBJ2-2|NA|14
TGCGCCAGCAGCTTGTATGTGGGGACCGGGGAGCTGTTTTTT
CASSLYVGTGELFF